The 8 T cell receptor beta chains in this list originate from one sample, sequenced in a study of cytomegalovirus exposure and HLA in healthy donors. Sequencing was performed with immunoSEQ multiplex PCR; in TCRdb, only in-frame clones are kept and a portion is missing. The sample includes just under 65,000 clones, approximately 95% of them seen just once. The sequencing sample was made of PBMCs. Receptors originate from a woman aged 18-29 years in good health and CMV-seropositive.

This chain links TRBV6-1 with TRBJ1-5; 10 positions agree with TRBD1. The CDR3 sequence is 15 residues long. The V and J ends lost 6 bases and 0 bases, in that order; junction bases with no gene match: 2. Germline V gene lookup returns CDR1 MNHNS and CDR2 SASEGT. CDR3 residues: CASRGQGTSNQPQHF. The DNA of the CDR3 is TGTGCCAGCAGGGGACAGGGGACTAGCAATCAGCCCCAGCATTTT.

This clone is a singleton in its sample. The chain is built from TRBV5-1 and TRBJ2-7; D call uncertain. The CDR3 length is 13 residues. Germline values: CDR1 SGHRS, CDR2 YFSETQ. Trimming shortened V by 0 bases and J by 5 bases, and 9 bases separated the two germline ends. The CDR3 nucleotides are TGCGCCAGCAGCTTGGAACTACGGGACGAGCAGTACTTC. Protein product: CASSLELRDEQYF.

The chain recombines TRBV29-1 with TRBJ1-1, with D unresolved. This CDR3 has 12 amino acids. In germline, CDR1 is SQVTM, CDR2 ANQGSEA. V was pared by 7 bases and J by 4 bases, with 13 bases between. The CDR3 protein is CSAGVGGTEAFF. DNA of the CDR3: TGCAGCGCCGGGGTAGGAGGCACTGAAGCTTTCTTT.

This chain connects TRBV7-8 to TRBJ1-2; 9 bases align to TRBD1. The junction had 7 bases not matched to a gene; V was cut back by 5 bases and J by 3 bases. The CDR3 is made up of 15 amino acids. Germline V gives CDR1 SGHVS, CDR2 FQNEAQ. CDR3 region: CASSLRTGAHYGYTF. CDR3 in DNA: TGTGCCAGCAGCCTCAGGACAGGGGCACACTATGGCTACACCTTC.

V and J are TRBV29-1 and TRBJ2-3, with 8 nucleotides matching TRBD1. The V segment lost 7 bases and the J segment 0 bases; nucleotides outside the gene matches: 9. Germline CDR1 is SQVTM and CDR2 is ANQGSEA. This CDR3 comprises 15 residues. CDR3 in amino acids: CSGRPRTGSTDTQYF. CDR3 bases: TGCAGCGGAAGGCCCCGGACAGGGAGCACAGATACGCAGTATTTT.

The chain employs TRBV5-1 and TRBJ2-5; 10 bases are shared with TRBD2. In germline, CDR1 is SGHRS, CDR2 YFSETQ. CDR3 size: 16 residues. V was clipped by 0 bases and J by 2 bases; unmatched bases: 4. CDR3: CASSLVVAGGQETQYF. The CDR3 DNA reads as TGCGCCAGCAGCTTGGTGGTAGCGGGGGGTCAAGAGACCCAGTACTTC.

The rearrangement joins TRBV28 to TRBJ2-1; perhaps TRBD1 as D (6 bases). The CDR3 runs 14 residues. Germline CDR1 MDHEN, CDR2 SYDVKM. V lost 8 bases to trimming and J lost 1 base, with 12 bases between them. As DNA, the CDR3 is TGTGCCAGCGAGAGGGGGAGTTCCTACAATGAGCAGTTCTTC. This encodes CASERGSSYNEQFF.

The chain combines TRBV6-1 with TRBJ2-5; D call uncertain. CDR3 length equals 11 residues. V was pared by 6 bases and J by 4 bases, with 6 bases between. The V gene's germline CDR1 is MNHNS and CDR2 SASEGT. This CDR3 reads CASSRGETQYF. CDR3 sequence (DNA): TGTGCCAGCAGCAGAGGAGAGACCCAGTACTTC.